Here is one T cell receptor beta chain with its context. This clone was recorded a few times. No antigen is known for it. There are no base qualities to consult, and no much larger clone falls within one base. Collaborating institutions collected whole blood in K2EDTA tubes following their own protocols. For TCRbeta analysis, collaborators shipped samples in one of three forms: frozen whole blood, isolated PBMCs, or DNA extracted from either of those sample types. TCRbeta CDR3 regions were amplified from genomic DNA using the immunoSEQ Assay, a bias-controlled multiplex PCR. Processing in the source paper ran as follows. Nucleated cell counts per sample were estimated from amplification of reference gene primers within the assay. To quantify the absolute abundance of each unique TCRbeta CDR3 rearrangement, sequence reads were collapsed and filtered. For each sample, productive Simpson clonality was calculated as the square root of Simpson's diversity index across productive rearrangements. TCRdb obtained this table from immuneACCESS and retained in-frame rearrangements with V and J assigned. These tables miss some clones; where compared with another copy, unresolved V genes account for less than half of the shortfall, and the remainder is unexplained. The V and J calls and clone size are taken from that table; D and trimming were inferred from the DNA. Within this sample are roughly 83,000 clones, with about 82% of them counted one time only. Of the sample, about 8% is held by the ten largest clones.

This sample is part of a study of blood T cell repertoires in COVID-19 (TCRdb year 2020). For context, the study as a whole: Samples from collaborators originated in the United States, Italy and Spain and spanned both the acute and convalescent phases of COVID-19. The material from the prospective study consisted of cDNA or gDNA derived from T cells, B-cell-depleted T cells, or PBMCs. The dataset comprised deeply sampled blood TCRbeta repertoires from subjects exposed to, actively infected with, or recovered from COVID-19. The repertoires were released in a freely available public database meant as a resource for research on the immune response to SARS-CoV-2. The samples were drawn from the first 160 participants of the ongoing ImmuneRACE study and from roughly 1,300 subjects provided by 6 global collaborators. Nearly every sample came with metadata listing a de-identified subject ID, COVID-19 status, age in years and sex. HLA class I and class II types, where available, came from metadata supplied by the sample provider rather than from assay-based typing.

Beyond this particular receptor, the publication reports: How much clinical and demographic metadata was included differed by source and by participant, and the metadata was provided uncurated.

The CDR3 starts with the cysteine, ends with the phenylalanine, and has 13 residues. Of the read, only the CDR3 DNA is kept; its 39 bases are in frame from base 1. Via the germline V gene (reference sequence), CDR1 is SEHNR and CDR2 FQNEAQ. V and J are truncated by 5 bases and 5 bases respectively, leaving an intervening sequence of 9 bases. Recombination linked TRBV7-9 to TRBJ2-2, and perhaps TRBD1 as D gene, on 6 matching bases. The receptor was derived from a man in his fifties with active COVID-19. The specimen sequenced was peripheral blood. At the DNA level, the sequence is TGTGCCAGCAGCGCAGGGGTGACCGGGGAGCTGTTTTTT. Translation gives CASSAGVTGELFF.